The next 10 T cell receptor beta chains were all read from a single sample in a study of CD8+CD57+ T cells in acquired aplastic anemia. Patients chosen for sequencing had shown CD8+CD57+ cell expansion by flow cytometry. The study profiled TCR beta VDJ and CDR3 using genomic DNA as template. From the reads, TCRdb called clonotypes with MiXCR, one entry per CDR3 protein. The repertoire includes about 120,000 distinct CDR3 sequences, over 55% of them detected once, and 29% sits in the top ten. The sample consisted of sorted CD4+, CD8+, or CD8+CD57+ T cells (not recorded which) from PBMCs. Receptors originate from a human donor with aplastic anemia.

This clonotype came up many times. The chain combines TRBV9 with TRBJ2-5; possible D gene TRBD2, 7 bases. Between the trimmed V and J ends, which lost 0 bases and 1 base, there was a span of 13 bases. The CDR3 has 16 amino acids. In germline, CDR1 is SGDLS, CDR2 YYNGEE. This chain's CDR3 is CASSVAGGGPQETQYF. The CDR3 DNA sequence: TGTGCCAGCAGCGTAGCTGGGGGGGGCCCCCAAGAGACCCAGTACTTC.

V gene TRBV7-9 combines with J gene TRBJ2-5; D gene uncertain. The CDR3 has 12 residues. Per germline, CDR1 SEHNR and CDR2 FQNEAQ (reference sequence). V lost 3 bases and J lost 5, with 7 bases in between. CDR3 sequence (DNA): TGTGCCAGCAGCTTTCTGGAGGAGACCCAGTACTTC. Protein: CASSFLEETQYF.

The chain carries TRBV9 and TRBJ2-5; D remains ambiguous. Trimming cost V 4 bases and J 5 bases, with 18 bases left between them. CDR3 size: 15 residues. CDR1 is SGDLS, CDR2 YYNGEE, per germline. The CDR3 coding sequence is TGTGCCAGCAGCAGAACAATCACGCAAGGGGAGACCCAGTACTTC. Amino acid sequence: CASSRTITQGETQYF.

V is TRBV25-1 and J is TRBJ1-2; possible D gene TRBD1, 5 bases. The germline V gene encodes CDR1 MGHDK and CDR2 SYGVNS. This CDR3 is 13 amino acids long. Trimming took off 0 bases at V and 4 bases at J, with 6 bases between the two ends. The CDR3 region is CASSEYGTYGYTF. The CDR3 nucleotides read TGTGCCAGCAGTGAATATGGGACCTATGGCTACACCTTC.

The genes are TRBV15 and TRBJ2-5; TRBD1 matches 8 bases. The CDR3 is 15 residues long. The germline V gene has CDR1 LNHNV and CDR2 YYDKDF (reference sequence). With 9 bases clipped from V and 5 bases from J, the junction kept 14 bases outside the gene matches. The CDR3 is CATGTGGNLKETQYF. In DNA form, the CDR3 reads TGTGCCACAGGAACAGGGGGAAACCTTAAGGAGACCCAGTACTTC.

The genes are TRBV7-9 and TRBJ1-6, with D perhaps matching TRBD1 (6 bases). V lost 5 bases, J lost 10 bases, and 18 bases lay in between. This CDR3 contains 15 residues. Looked up from germline, CDR1 is SEHNR and CDR2 is FQNEAQ (reference sequence). Here the CDR3 reads CASSQGNRVASPLHF. CDR3 bases: TGTGCCAGCAGCCAAGGAAACAGGGTGGCATCACCCCTCCACTTT.

The chain employs TRBV7-8 and TRBJ2-5; D is perhaps TRBD2 (5 bases). The germline V and J ends were trimmed by 5 bases and 5 bases, with 18 bases remaining between them. CDR3 length: 15 residues. Per the germline V gene, CDR1 is SGHVS and CDR2 is FQNEAQ. For the CDR3, the DNA is TGTGCCAGCAGCCCGTCGGACTCCCCGGCGGAGACCCAGTACTTC. It specifies CASSPSDSPAETQYF.

With regard to this clonotype: This may stem from a read error, because a much larger clone lies one nucleotide away. The V and J genes are TRBV6-5 and TRBJ2-7; no clear D gene. The length of the CDR3 is 11 residues. Germline CDR1 MNHEY, CDR2 SVGAGI. Here the CDR3 DNA reads TGTGCCATCAGTTACGCCTACGAGCAGTACTTC. Encoded protein: CAISYAYEQYF.

The gene calls are TRBV24-1 and TRBJ2-2; D possibly uses TRBD1 or TRBD2 (7 bases each). Germline lookup yields CDR1 KGHDR and CDR2 SFDVKD. The CDR3 sequence is 14 residues long. The V gene lost 9 bases and the J gene lost 4 bases, with 14 bases spanning the gap. CDR3 DNA: TGTGCCACCGGGAGCGGGACAGTCACCGGGGAGCTGTTTTTT. Protein: CATGSGTVTGELFF.

This sequence joins TRBV11-1 and TRBJ1-2; no definite D call. CDR1 and CDR2 from the germline V gene are SGHAT and FQDESV (reference sequence). The CDR3 length is 17 residues. Trimming took off 0 bases at V and 6 bases at J, with 20 bases between the two ends. The CDR3 protein is CASSLASQGAPRNGYTF. The CDR3 DNA follows: TGTGCCAGCAGCTTAGCTAGTCAAGGTGCCCCCCGCAATGGCTACACCTTC. Looking up the rest from reference TRBV11-1 and TRBJ1-2 gives the full variable domain: EAEVAQSPRYKITEKSQAVAFWCDPISGHATLYWYRQILGQGPELLVQFQDESVVDDSQLPKDRFSAERLKGVDSTLKIQPAELGDSAMYLCASSLASQGAPRNGYTFGSGTRLTVV.